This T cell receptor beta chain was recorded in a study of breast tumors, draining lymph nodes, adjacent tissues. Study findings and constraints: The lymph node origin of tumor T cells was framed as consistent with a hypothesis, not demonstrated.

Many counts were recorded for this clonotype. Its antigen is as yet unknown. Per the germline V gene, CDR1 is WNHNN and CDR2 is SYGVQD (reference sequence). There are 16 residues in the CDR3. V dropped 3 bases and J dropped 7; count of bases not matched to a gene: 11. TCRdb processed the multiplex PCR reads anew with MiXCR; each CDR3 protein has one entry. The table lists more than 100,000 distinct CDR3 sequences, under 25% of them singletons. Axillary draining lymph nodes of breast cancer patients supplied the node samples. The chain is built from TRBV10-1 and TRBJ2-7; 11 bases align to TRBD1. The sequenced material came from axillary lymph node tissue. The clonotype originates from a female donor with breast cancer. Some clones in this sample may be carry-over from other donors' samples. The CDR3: CASSEKIGQGAREQYF. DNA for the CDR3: TGCGCCAGCAGTGAAAAAATCGGACAGGGGGCGCGGGAGCAGTACTTC.